A selection of T cell receptor beta chains follows, all from one sample in a study of blood T cell repertoires in COVID-19. The protocol was immunoSEQ multiplex PCR, while the TCRdb copy is restricted to in-frame clones and leaves out a portion. The sample lists some 220,000 clones, more than 75% occurring once. Sequencing used peripheral blood. Receptors originate from a woman aged 70-85 years with COVID-19, enrolled during active disease. The CDR3 runs from the conserved cysteine through the conserved F or W. D genes are given only for firm matches. Rows may omit the clone size; those that give it use once, few, many or a size class.

j_call v_call clone_size d_call cdr3_aa cdr3_nt
TRBJ1-1 TRBV6-6 NA TRBD1 CASSYEGQGGTEAFF TGTGCCAGCAGTTACGAAGGACAGGGAGGAACTGAAGCTTTCTTT
TRBJ2-3 TRBV7-2 NA NA CASSLRRSTSTDTQYF TGTGCCAGCAGCTTACGAAGGAGCACTAGCACAGATACGCAGTATTTT
TRBJ1-6 TRBV7-8 NA NA CASSLGLTYNSPLHF TGTGCCAGCAGCTTGGGACTGACCTATAATTCACCCCTCCACTTT
TRBJ2-1 TRBV5-1 NA TRBD2 CASSLDASGRLYGRNEQFF TGCGCCAGCAGCTTGGACGCTAGCGGGAGGTTATATGGTCGAAATGAGCAGTTCTTC
TRBJ1-1 TRBV4-3 NA NA CASSQDQGLNTEAFF TGCGCCAGCAGCCAAGACCAGGGGTTAAACACTGAAGCTTTCTTT
TRBJ1-2 TRBV5-4 NA TRBD1 CASSLGQQGADGYTF TGTGCCAGCAGCTTGGGGCAGCAGGGGGCGGACGGCTACACCTTC
TRBJ2-3 TRBV27 few NA CASSFVRQGDTQYF TGTGCCAGCAGTTTCGTCAGACAAGGAGATACGCAGTATTTT
TRBJ2-1 TRBV3-1/TRBV3-2 NA NA CASTPTSYNEQFF TGTGCCAGCACCCCTACCTCCTACAATGAGCAGTTCTTC
TRBJ1-2 TRBV27 few TRBD1 CASSSGGTGEGYTF TGTGCCAGCAGCAGCGGGGGGACAGGGGAAGGCTACACCTTC
TRBJ2-7 TRBV29-1 once NA CSTGTDYEQYF TGCAGCACCGGGACTGACTACGAGCAGTACTTC
TRBJ1-2 TRBV7-2 NA TRBD1 CASSLFGDRVYGYTF TGTGCCAGCAGCTTATTCGGGGACAGGGTCTATGGCTACACCTTC
TRBJ1-4 TRBV30 NA NA CAWSKGRDEKLFF TGTGCCTGGAGTAAGGGCAGGGATGAAAAACTGTTTTTT
TRBJ1-6 TRBV13 NA TRBD1 CASSNRDRDYNSPLHF TGTGCCAGCAGCAACCGGGACAGGGACTATAATTCACCCCTCCACTTT
TRBJ2-1 TRBV19 NA TRBD2 CASVGLAGGRDEQFF TGTGCCAGTGTTGGACTAGCGGGAGGTCGTGATGAGCAGTTCTTC
TRBJ2-7 TRBV28 NA NA CASRISPEYEQYF TGTGCCAGCAGGATTTCTCCAGAATACGAGCAGTACTTC
TRBJ1-5 TRBV13 NA NA CASSLGTGYNQPQHF TGTGCCAGCAGCTTAGGCACAGGCTACAATCAGCCCCAGCATTTT
TRBJ2-1 TRBV10-3 NA TRBD2 CAISDSGRANEQFF TGTGCCATCAGTGACAGCGGGAGGGCCAATGAGCAGTTCTTC
TRBJ1-5 TRBV7-2 NA TRBD1 CASSEDRGRQPQHF TGTGCCAGCAGCGAGGACAGGGGTAGGCAGCCCCAGCATTTT
TRBJ1-1 TRBV6-5 NA NA CASRPYLNTEAFF TGTGCCAGCAGACCCTACTTGAACACTGAAGCTTTCTTT
TRBJ1-3 TRBV6-5 few NA CASTSLGQIGNTIYF TGTGCCAGCACCAGTTTGGGACAAATCGGAAACACCATATATTTT
TRBJ1-3 TRBV28 NA TRBD1 CASSRTGGNTIYF TGTGCCAGCAGCCGGACAGGAGGAAACACCATATATTTT
TRBJ2-1 TRBV7-8 NA NA CASSLESVGGYEQFF TGTGCCAGCAGCTTAGAGAGCGTAGGTGGATATGAGCAGTTCTTC
TRBJ1-3 TRBV6-5 NA TRBD1 CASRTSDRRNTIYF TGTGCCAGCAGAACCTCGGACAGGAGAAACACCATATATTTT
TRBJ2-1 TRBV2 NA NA CASRLNANNEQFF TGTGCCAGCAGACTTAACGCGAACAATGAGCAGTTCTTC
TRBJ1-1 TRBV7-9 NA NA CASSLVAGADTEAFF TGTGCCAGCAGCTTAGTGGCAGGGGCTGACACTGAAGCTTTCTTT
TRBJ2-3 TRBV14 few NA CASSLGVDPTDTQYF TGTGCCAGCAGCTTGGGAGTAGACCCCACAGATACGCAGTATTTT
TRBJ1-2 TRBV15 NA TRBD1 CATSSRAGGLYGYTF TGTGCCACCAGCTCAAGAGCAGGGGGGCTCTATGGCTACACCTTC
TRBJ1-2 TRBV7-2 NA NA CASSLAEGAYGYTF TGTGCCAGCAGCTTAGCTGAAGGGGCCTATGGCTACACCTTC
TRBJ1-1 TRBV5-6 NA NA CASSLFGEQPNTEAFF TGTGCCAGCAGCCTCTTCGGAGAGCAACCGAACACTGAAGCTTTCTTT